This is a list of T cell receptor beta chains from one sample in a study of blood T cell repertoires in COVID-19. Profiled with immunoSEQ multiplex PCR; TCRdb holds only in-frame clones, not every one. The sample consists of some 59,000 clones, roughly 81% of them appearing once. The sample comprised peripheral blood. These receptors all come from a woman aged 55-75 years with acute or convalescent COVID-19. Each CDR3 is given with its conserved first and last residue. The D gene is left open where the match is weak. Rows give clone size only sometimes, using once, few, many, or a class for an expanded clone.

clone_size: .; j_call: TRBJ2-1; d_call: TRBD1; v_call: TRBV5-1; cdr3_aa: CASSVTGGNYNEQFF; cdr3_nt: TGCGCCAGCAGCGTAACAGGGGGAAACTACAATGAGCAGTTCTTC
clone_size: once; j_call: TRBJ1-3; d_call: .; v_call: TRBV6-5; cdr3_aa: CASSTRFGEAIYF; cdr3_nt: TGTGCCAGCAGTACAAGATTTGGGGAGGCCATATATTTT
clone_size: .; j_call: TRBJ1-2; d_call: .; v_call: TRBV6-5; cdr3_aa: CASSSLTGPWGGYTF; cdr3_nt: TGTGCCAGCAGTTCTTTGACAGGCCCCTGGGGTGGCTACACCTTC
clone_size: .; j_call: TRBJ1-1; d_call: .; v_call: TRBV5-1; cdr3_aa: CASSRDYTEAFF; cdr3_nt: TGCGCCAGCAGCCGGGACTACACTGAAGCTTTCTTT
clone_size: .; j_call: TRBJ1-1; d_call: .; v_call: TRBV6-1; cdr3_aa: CASSESVGNTEAFF; cdr3_nt: TGTGCCAGCAGTGAAAGCGTGGGGAACACTGAAGCTTTCTTT
clone_size: .; j_call: TRBJ1-5; d_call: .; v_call: TRBV3-1/TRBV3-2; cdr3_aa: CASSQGISSSQPQHF; cdr3_nt: TGTGCCAGCAGCCAAGGAATCTCCAGTAGCCAGCCCCAGCATTTT
clone_size: .; j_call: TRBJ2-2; d_call: TRBD1; v_call: TRBV7-6; cdr3_aa: CASSQTGGKNTGELFF; cdr3_nt: TGTGCCAGCAGCCAAACAGGGGGCAAGAACACCGGGGAGCTGTTTTTT
clone_size: once; j_call: TRBJ2-1; d_call: .; v_call: TRBV7-2; cdr3_aa: CASSFRGTYNEQFF; cdr3_nt: TGTGCCAGCAGCTTCCGGGGGACTTACAATGAGCAGTTCTTC
clone_size: .; j_call: TRBJ2-7; d_call: .; v_call: TRBV7-2; cdr3_aa: CASSFSRGYEQYF; cdr3_nt: TGTGCCAGCAGCTTCTCCAGGGGCTACGAGCAGTACTTC
clone_size: .; j_call: TRBJ1-1; d_call: .; v_call: TRBV5-5; cdr3_aa: CASTLGGSEAFF; cdr3_nt: TGTGCCAGTACATTGGGGGGGAGTGAAGCTTTCTTT